The T cell receptor beta chain under discussion was sequenced for a study of T cell clones after liver transplantation. Study overall: HCV positivity affected three of eight recipients; the rest lacked autoimmune or viral indications. Without induction therapy, subjects received standard immunosuppression until 12-24 months post-transplant.

On this clone itself: Its antigen remains unidentified.

Study-level results: The donor-reactive repertoire was only partly measurable in a couple of subjects, lacking donor cells. In most of the 8 subjects, circulating graft-donor-reactive CD4 TCRbeta sequences fell significantly after transplant.

CDR1 and CDR2 from the germline V gene are SGHVS and FQNEAQ. The CDR3 has 14 residues. With V trimmed by 4 bases and J by 8 bases, 10 bases remained unmatched. The method was immunoSEQ multiplex PCR; TCRdb's version includes in-frame clones alone and lacks a portion of them. Here the sample spans some 110,000 clones, roughly 80% being singletons. This clonotype was sampled from a human donor who received a liver transplant. The genes are TRBV7-8 and TRBJ1-2, with 7 bases lining up with TRBD1. The specimen was CD4+ T cells from blood, collected before liver transplant. The CDR3 DNA reads as TGTGCCAGCAGCTCTGGAACAGGGGCGGGAGGCTACACCTTC. Translating gives CASSSGTGAGGYTF. Combining the CDR3 with reference TRBV7-8 and TRBJ1-2 gives the whole variable domain GAGVSQSPRYKVAKRGQDVALRCDPISGHVSLFWYQQALGQGPEFLTYFQNEAQLDKSGLPSDRFFAERPEGSVSTLKIQRTQQEDSAVYLCASSSGTGAGGYTFGSGTRLTVV.